The T cell receptor (beta chain) under discussion was sequenced for a study of CD8+ T cells in alopecia areata. RNA, once extracted, was reverse transcribed into cDNA for use as the sequencing template. Some clones are missing from TCRdb's copy, which holds only in-frame ones; the method was immunoSEQ multiplex PCR. The profile shows 170,000 or so clones, roughly three fifths of them singletons. Treatment reported: oral pan-JAK inhibitor, 5-10 mg twice daily. Germline loops: CDR1 SQVTM, CDR2 ANQGSEA. The V and J ends lost 3 bases and 8 bases respectively, with 13 bases between them. The CDR3 is 12 amino acids.

The sample in question was CD8+ T cells sorted from blood, obtained at week 24, from a patient treated with tofacitinib. The receptor was isolated from a human donor with alopecia areata. The chain joins TRBV29-1 to TRBJ1-2; D uncertain. The DNA for the CDR3 is TGCAGCGTTGATGACATCTCGTGGGGCTACACCTTC. This codes for CSVDDISWGYTF.